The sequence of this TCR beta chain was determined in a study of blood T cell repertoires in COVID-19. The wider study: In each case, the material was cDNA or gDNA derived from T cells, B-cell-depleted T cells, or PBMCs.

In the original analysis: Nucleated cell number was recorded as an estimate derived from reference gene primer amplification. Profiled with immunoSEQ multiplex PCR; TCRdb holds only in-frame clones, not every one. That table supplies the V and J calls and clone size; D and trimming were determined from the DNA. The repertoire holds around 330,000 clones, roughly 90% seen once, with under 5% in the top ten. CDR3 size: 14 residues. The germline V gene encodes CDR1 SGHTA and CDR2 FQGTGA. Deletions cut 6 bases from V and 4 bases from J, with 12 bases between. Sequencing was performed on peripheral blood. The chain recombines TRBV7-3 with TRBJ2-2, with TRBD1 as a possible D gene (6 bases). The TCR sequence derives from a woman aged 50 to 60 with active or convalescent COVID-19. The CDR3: CASRQGGSTGELFF. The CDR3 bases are TGTGCCAGCAGACAGGGTGGGAGCACCGGGGAGCTGTTTTTT.